Sequencing of this T cell receptor beta chain was carried out in a study of T cell responses to AZD1222 COVID-19 vaccine. Study-level information: Doses given second, at about 4 or about 12 weeks, were pooled. Regarding the study as a whole: The study identified only five to seven AZD1222 recipients as seropositive at baseline. Vaccination with two AZD1222 doses was followed by a rise in Spike-specific TCR breadth and depth.

Turning to this clone: No antigen is known for it.

V was trimmed by 4 bases and J by 3 bases, leaving 6 bases between them. Germline V gene sequence: CDR1 LNHNV, CDR2 YYDKDF (reference sequence). This CDR3 is built from 12 residues. TCRdb's copy holds only in-frame clones and misses some; the assay was immunoSEQ multiplex PCR. The sample contains over 95,000 clones, approximately 90% of which appear only once. The chain employs TRBV15 and TRBJ1-1, with D unresolved. The TCR sequence derives from an adult in good health. The sample was peripheral blood, taken on day 0 of AZD1222 vaccination. The CDR3 DNA reads as TGTGCCACCAGCATGATCGACACTGAAGCTTTCTTT. As protein: CATSMIDTEAFF.